Listed here is a single T cell receptor (beta chain). Its cognate antigen is unknown. Clones were read by immunoSEQ multiplex PCR, and TCRdb kept only the in-frame ones, dropping some. The sample records about 70,000 clones, roughly nine tenths being singletons. Germline V gene data show CDR1 as MNHEY and CDR2 as SVGAGI. The CDR3 sequence is 14 residues long. V was clipped by 6 bases and J by 1 base, with 12 bases between them. The sample comes from a study of OX40 agonist ivuxolimab in advanced cancers. The study's findings and limits: Partly responding patients at 0.1-3.0 mg/kg showed some of the smallest clonal expansion. CD8+ T cells were the subset that, on average, had more expanded clones than CD4+.

The sequence was obtained from an adult with an advanced solid tumor such as melanoma, head and neck, liver or kidney cancer. Material: CD4+ or CD8+ T cells sorted from blood, obtained in a trial of the OX40 agonist ivuxolimab. The chain is built from TRBV6-5 and TRBJ2-5; D remains unclear. The CDR3 bases are TGTGCCAGCAGCCCCCCCTGGTCCCAAGAGACCCAGTACTTC. Its protein product is CASSPPWSQETQYF.